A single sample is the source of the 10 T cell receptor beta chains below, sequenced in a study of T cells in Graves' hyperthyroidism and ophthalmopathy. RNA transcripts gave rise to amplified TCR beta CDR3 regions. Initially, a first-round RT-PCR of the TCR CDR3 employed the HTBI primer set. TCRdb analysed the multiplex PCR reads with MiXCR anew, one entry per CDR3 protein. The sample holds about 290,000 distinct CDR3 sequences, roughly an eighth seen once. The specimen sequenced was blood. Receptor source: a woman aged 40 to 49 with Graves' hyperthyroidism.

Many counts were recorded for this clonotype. CDR3: CAISESNQPQHF. In DNA form, the CDR3 reads TGTGCCATCAGTGAGTCGAATCAGCCCCAGCATTTT. The gene calls are TRBV10-3 and TRBJ1-5; D is undetermined. This CDR3 is 12 amino acids long. Looked up from germline, CDR1 is ENHRY and CDR2 is SYGVKD. V was cut by 0 bases and J by 4 bases, with 1 base left in between.

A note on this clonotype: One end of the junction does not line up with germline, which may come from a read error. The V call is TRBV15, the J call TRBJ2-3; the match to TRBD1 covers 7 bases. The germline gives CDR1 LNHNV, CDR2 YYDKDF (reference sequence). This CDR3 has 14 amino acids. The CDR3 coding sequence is TGTGTCACCAGCAGAACAGGGGGCACAGATACGCAGTATTTT. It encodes CVTSRTGGTDTQYF.

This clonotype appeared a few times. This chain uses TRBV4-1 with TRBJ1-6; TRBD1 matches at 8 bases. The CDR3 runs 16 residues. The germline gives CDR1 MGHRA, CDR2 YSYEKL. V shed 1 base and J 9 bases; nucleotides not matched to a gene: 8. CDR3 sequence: CASSQVDGQGASPLHF. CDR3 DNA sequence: TGCGCCAGCAGCCAAGTGGATGGTCAGGGGGCTTCACCCCTCCACTTT.

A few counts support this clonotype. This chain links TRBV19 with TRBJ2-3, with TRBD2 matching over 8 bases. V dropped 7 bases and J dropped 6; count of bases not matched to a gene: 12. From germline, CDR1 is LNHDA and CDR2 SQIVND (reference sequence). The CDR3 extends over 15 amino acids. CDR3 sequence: CASTFRGSGGDTQYF. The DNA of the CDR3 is TGTGCCAGTACCTTTCGCGGGAGCGGGGGCGATACGCAGTATTTT.

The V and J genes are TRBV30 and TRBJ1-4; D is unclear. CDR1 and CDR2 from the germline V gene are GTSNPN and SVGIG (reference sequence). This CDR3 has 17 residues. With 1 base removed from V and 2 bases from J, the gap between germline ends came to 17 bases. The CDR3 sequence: CAWSDKSGTPTNEKLFF. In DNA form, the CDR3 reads TGTGCCTGGAGTGACAAGTCTGGAACACCTACTAATGAAAAACTGTTTTTT.

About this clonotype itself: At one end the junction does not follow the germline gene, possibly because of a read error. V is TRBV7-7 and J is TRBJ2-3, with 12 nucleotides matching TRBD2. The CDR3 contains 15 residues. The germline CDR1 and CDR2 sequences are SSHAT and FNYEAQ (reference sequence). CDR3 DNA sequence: TGTGCTAGCAGCGCCGGGACTAGCGGGACAGATACGCAGTATTTT. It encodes CASSAGTSGTDTQYF.

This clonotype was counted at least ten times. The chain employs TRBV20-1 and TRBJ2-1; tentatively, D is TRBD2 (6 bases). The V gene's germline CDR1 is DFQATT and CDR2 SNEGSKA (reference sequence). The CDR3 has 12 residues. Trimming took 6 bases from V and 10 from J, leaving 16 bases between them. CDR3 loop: CSARPPGLEQFF. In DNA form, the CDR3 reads TGCAGTGCCAGACCTCCCGGACTAGAGCAGTTCTTC.

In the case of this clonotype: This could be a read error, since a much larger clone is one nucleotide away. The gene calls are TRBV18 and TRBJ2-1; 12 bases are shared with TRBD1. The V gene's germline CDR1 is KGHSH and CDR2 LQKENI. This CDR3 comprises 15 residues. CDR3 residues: CVSSRTGQGAEEQFF. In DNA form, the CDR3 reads TGTGTCAGCTCGCGAACGGGACAGGGGGCCGAAGAGCAGTTCTTC.

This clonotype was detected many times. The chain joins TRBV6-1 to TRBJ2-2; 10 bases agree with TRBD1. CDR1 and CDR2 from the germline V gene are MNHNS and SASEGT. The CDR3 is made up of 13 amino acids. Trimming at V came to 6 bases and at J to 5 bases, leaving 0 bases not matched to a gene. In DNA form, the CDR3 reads TGTGCCAGCAGGGGACAGGGGACCGGGGAGCTGTTTTTT. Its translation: CASRGQGTGELFF.

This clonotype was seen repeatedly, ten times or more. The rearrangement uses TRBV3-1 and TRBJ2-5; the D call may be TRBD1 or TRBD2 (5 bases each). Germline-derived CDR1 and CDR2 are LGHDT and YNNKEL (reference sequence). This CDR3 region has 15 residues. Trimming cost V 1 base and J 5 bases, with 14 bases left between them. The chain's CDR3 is CASSQGPTGRETQYF. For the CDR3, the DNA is TGTGCCAGCAGCCAAGGACCTACGGGACGGGAGACCCAGTACTTC.